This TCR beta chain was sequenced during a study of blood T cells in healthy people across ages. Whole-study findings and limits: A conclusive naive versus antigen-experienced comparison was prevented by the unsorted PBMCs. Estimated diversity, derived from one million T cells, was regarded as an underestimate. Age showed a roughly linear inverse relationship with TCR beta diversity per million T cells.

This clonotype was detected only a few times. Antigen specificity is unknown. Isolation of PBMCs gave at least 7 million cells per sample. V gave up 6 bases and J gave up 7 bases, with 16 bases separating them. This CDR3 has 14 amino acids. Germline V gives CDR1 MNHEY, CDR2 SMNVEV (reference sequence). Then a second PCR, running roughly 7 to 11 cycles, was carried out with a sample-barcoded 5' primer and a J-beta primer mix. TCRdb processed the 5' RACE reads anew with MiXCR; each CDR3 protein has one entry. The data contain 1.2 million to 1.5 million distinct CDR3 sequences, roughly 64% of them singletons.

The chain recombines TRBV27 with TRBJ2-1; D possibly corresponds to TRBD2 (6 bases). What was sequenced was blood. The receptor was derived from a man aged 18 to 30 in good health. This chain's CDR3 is CASRPDYSLNEQFF. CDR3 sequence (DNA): TGTGCCAGCAGACCGGACTACAGCCTTAATGAGCAGTTCTTC.